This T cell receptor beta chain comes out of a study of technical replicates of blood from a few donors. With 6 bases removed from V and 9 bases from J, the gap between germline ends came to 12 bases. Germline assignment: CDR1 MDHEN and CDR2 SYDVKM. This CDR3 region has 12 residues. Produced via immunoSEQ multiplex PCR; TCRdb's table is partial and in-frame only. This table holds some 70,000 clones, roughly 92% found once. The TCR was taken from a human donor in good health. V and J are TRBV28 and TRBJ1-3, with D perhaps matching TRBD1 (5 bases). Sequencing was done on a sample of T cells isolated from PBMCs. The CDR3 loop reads CASSPPQGTIYF. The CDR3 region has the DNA TGTGCCAGCAGCCCACCCCAGGGCACCATATATTTT.